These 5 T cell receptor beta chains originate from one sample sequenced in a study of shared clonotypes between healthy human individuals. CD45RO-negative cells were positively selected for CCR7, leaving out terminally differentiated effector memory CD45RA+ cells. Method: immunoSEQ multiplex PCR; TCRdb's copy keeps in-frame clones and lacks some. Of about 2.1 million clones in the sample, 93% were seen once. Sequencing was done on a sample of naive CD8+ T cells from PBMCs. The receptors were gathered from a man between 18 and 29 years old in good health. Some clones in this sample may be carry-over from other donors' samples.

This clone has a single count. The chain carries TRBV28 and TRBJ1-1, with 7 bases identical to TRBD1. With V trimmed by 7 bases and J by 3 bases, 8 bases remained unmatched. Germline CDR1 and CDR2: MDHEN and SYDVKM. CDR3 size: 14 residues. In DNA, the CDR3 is TGTGCCAGCACCGTCACAGGGGCTGACACTGAAGCTTTCTTT. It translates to CASTVTGADTEAFF.

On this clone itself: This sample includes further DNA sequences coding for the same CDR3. The DNA for the CDR3 is TGTGCCAGCAGCTTCCCCAGCGGGGAGCTGTTTTTT. Protein product: CASSFPSGELFF. This chain links TRBV27 with TRBJ2-2; D gene unclear. Germline V gene lookup returns CDR1 MNHEY and CDR2 SMNVEV (reference sequence). The CDR3 has 12 residues. Deletions cut 6 bases from V and 7 bases from J, with 9 bases between.

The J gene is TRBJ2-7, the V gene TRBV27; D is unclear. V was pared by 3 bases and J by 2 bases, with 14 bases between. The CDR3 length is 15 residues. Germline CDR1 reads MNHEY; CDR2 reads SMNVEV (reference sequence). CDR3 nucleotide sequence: TGTGCCAGCAGTTTGGCCATCCCCCGGGCCTACGAGCAGTACTTC. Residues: CASSLAIPRAYEQYF.

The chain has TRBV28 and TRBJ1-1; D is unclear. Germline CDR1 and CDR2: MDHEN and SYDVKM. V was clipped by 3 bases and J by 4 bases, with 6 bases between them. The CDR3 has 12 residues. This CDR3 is CASSFAVTEAFF. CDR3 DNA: TGTGCCAGCAGTTTTGCGGTCACTGAAGCTTTCTTT.

As DNA, the CDR3 is TGTGCCTGGAGAAACAGGGATATCGGGGCAGATACGCAGTATTTT. Its protein product is CAWRNRDIGADTQYF. V is TRBV30 and J is TRBJ2-3; D may be TRBD1 (6 bases). The CDR3 contains 15 residues. Germline V lookup: CDR1 GTSNPN, CDR2 SVGIG (reference sequence). V was pared by 3 bases and J by 4 bases, with 17 bases between.